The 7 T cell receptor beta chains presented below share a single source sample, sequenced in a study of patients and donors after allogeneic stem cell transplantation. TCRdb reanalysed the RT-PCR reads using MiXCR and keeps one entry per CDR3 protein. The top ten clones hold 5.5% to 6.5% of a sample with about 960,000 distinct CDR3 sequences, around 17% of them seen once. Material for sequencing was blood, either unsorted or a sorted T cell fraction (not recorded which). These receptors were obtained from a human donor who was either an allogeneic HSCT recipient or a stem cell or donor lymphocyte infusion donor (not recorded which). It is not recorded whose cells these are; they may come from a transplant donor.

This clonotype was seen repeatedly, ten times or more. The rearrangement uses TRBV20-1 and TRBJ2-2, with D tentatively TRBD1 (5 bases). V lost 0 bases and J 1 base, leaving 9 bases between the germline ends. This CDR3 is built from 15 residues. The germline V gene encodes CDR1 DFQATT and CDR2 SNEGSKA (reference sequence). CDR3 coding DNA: TGCAGTGCTAGAGATGCCAGGGAGAACACCGGGGAGCTGTTTTTT. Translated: CSARDARENTGELFF.

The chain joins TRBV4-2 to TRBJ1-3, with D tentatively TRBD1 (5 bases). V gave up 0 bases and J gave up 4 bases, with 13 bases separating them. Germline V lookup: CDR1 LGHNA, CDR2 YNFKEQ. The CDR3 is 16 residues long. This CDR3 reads CASSQDDGAKGNTIYF. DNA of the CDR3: TGTGCCAGCAGCCAAGATGACGGGGCTAAAGGAAACACCATATATTTT.

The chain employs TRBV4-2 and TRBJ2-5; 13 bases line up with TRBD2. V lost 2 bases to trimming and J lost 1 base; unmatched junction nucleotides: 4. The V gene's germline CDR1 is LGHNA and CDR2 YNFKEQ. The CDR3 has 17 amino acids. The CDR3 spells CASSQLRLAGGQETQYF. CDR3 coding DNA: TGTGCCAGCAGCCAATTGCGACTAGCGGGGGGCCAAGAGACCCAGTACTTC.

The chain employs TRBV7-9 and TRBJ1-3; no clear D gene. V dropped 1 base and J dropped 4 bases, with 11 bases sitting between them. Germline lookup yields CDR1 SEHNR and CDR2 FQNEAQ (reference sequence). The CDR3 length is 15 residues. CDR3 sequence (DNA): TGTGCCAGCAGCTTAGATTCAGTTGGAGGAAACACCATATATTTT. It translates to CASSLDSVGGNTIYF.

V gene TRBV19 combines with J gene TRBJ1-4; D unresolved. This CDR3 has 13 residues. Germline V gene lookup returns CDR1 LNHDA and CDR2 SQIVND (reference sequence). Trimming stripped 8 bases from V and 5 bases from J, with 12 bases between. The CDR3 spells CASALLRNEKLFF. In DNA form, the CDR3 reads TGTGCCAGTGCTCTCCTCAGGAATGAAAAACTGTTTTTT.

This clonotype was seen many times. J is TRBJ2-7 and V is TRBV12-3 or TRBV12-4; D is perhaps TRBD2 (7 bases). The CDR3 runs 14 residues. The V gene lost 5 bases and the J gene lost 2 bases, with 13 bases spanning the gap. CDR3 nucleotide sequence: TGTGCCAGCAGTCCCCTCGGGGGGCCCTACGAGCAGTACTTC. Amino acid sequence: CASSPLGGPYEQYF.

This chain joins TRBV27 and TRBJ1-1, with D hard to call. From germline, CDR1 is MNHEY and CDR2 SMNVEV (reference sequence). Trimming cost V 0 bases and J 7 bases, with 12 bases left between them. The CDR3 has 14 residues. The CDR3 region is CASSLSVTGLEAFF. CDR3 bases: TGTGCCAGCAGTTTATCGGTCACGGGCCTTGAAGCTTTCTTT.